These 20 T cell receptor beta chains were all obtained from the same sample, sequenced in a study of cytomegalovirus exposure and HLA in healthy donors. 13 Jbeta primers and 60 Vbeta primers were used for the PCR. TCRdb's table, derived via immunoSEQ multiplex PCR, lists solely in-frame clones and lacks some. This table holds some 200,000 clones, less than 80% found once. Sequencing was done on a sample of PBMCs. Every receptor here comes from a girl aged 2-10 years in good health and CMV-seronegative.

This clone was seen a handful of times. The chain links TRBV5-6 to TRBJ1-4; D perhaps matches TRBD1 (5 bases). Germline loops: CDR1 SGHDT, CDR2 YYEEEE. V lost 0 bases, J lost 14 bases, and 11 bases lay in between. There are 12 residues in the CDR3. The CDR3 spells CASSLDDRGLFF. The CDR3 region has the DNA TGTGCCAGCAGCTTGGACGACCGGGGGCTGTTTTTT. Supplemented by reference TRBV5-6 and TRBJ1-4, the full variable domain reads DAGVTQSPTHLIKTRGQQVTLRCSPKSGHDTVSWYQQALGQGPQFIFQYYEEEERQRGNFPDRFSGHQFPNYSSELNVNALLLGDSALYLCASSLDDRGLFFGSGTQLSVL.

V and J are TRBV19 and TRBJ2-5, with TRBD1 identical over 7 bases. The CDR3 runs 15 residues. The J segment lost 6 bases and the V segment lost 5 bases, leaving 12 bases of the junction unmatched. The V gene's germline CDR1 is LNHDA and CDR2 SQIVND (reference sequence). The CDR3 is CASSDRDRGKKTQYF. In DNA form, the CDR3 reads TGTGCCAGTAGTGACCGGGACAGAGGAAAAAAGACCCAGTACTTC. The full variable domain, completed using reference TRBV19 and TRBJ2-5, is DGGITQSPKYLFRKEGQNVTLSCEQNLNHDAMYWYRQDPGQGLRLIYYSQIVNDFQKGDIAEGYSVSREKKESFPLTVTSAQKNPTAFYLCASSDRDRGKKTQYFGPGTRLLVL.

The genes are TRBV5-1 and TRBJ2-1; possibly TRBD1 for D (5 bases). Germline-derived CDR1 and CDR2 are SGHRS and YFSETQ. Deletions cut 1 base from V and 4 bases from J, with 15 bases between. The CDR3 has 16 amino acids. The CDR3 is CASSLPGPGAYNEQFF. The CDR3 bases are TGCGCCAGCAGCTTGCCCGGGCCTGGGGCATACAATGAGCAGTTCTTC.

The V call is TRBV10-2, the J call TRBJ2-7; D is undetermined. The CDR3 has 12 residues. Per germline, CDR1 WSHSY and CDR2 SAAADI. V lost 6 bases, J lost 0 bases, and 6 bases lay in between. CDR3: CASSTNSYEQYF. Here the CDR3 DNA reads TGCGCCAGCAGCACTAACTCCTACGAGCAGTACTTC.

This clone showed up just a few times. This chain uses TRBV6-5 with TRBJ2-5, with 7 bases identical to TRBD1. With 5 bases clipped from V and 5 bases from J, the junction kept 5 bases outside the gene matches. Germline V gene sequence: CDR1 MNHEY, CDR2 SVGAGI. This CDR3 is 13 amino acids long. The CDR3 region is CASSRQGRETQYF. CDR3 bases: TGTGCCAGCAGTCGACAGGGTAGGGAGACCCAGTACTTC.

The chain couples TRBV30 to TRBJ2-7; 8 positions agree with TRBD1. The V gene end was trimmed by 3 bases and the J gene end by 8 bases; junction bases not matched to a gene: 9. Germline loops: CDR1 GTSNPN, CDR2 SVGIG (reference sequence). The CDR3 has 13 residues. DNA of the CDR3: TGTGCCTGGAGCGGACCCCAGGGGGCAAAGCAGTACTTC. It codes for CAWSGPQGAKQYF.

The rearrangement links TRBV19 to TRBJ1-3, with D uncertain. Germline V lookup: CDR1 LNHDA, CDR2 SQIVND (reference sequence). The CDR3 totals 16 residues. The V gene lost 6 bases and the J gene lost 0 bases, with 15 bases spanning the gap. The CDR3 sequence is CASRAGGVPSGNTIYF. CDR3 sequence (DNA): TGTGCCAGTAGAGCCGGAGGAGTACCCTCTGGAAACACCATATATTTT.

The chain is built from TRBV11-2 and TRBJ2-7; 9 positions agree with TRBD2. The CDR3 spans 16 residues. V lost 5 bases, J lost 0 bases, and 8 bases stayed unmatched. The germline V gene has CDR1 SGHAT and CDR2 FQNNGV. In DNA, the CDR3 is TGTGCCAGCAGCACCATGACTAGCGGTAGCTCCTACGAGCAGTACTTC. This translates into CASSTMTSGSSYEQYF.

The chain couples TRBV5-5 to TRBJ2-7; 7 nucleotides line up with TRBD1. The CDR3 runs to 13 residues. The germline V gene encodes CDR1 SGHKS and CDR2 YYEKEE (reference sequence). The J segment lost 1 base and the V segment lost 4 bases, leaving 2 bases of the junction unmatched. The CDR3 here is CASSATGSYEQYF. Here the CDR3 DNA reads TGTGCCAGCAGCGCGACAGGGTCCTACGAGCAGTACTTC.

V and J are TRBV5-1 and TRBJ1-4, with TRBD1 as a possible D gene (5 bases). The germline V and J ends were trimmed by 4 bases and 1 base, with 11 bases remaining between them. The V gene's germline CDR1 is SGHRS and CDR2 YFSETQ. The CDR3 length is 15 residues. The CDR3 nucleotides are TGCGCCAGCAGCCAAGACAGACAAACTAATGAAAAACTGTTTTTT. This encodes CASSQDRQTNEKLFF.

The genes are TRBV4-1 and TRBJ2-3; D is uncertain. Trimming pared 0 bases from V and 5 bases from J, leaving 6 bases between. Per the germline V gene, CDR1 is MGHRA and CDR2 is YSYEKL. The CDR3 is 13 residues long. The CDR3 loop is CASSQDVRDTQYF. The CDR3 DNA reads TGCGCCAGCAGCCAAGATGTGCGAGATACGCAGTATTTT.

The CDR3 nucleotides read TGTGCCAGCAGCTTAGGCGGGGGGGCCTACGAGCAGTACTTC. Its translation is CASSLGGGAYEQYF. The chain has TRBV11-2 and TRBJ2-7; 9 bases match TRBD2. Germline lookup yields CDR1 SGHAT and CDR2 FQNNGV. The CDR3 consists of 14 residues. Trimming at V came to 1 base and at J to 2 bases, leaving 0 bases not matched to a gene.

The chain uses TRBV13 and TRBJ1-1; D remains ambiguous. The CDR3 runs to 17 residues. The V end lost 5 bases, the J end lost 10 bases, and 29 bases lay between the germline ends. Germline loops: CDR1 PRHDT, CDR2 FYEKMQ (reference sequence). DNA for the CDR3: TGTGCCAGCAGCCCCCCTAAGCGTCATGAATATCGCAAGCGAGCTTTCTTT. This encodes CASSPPKRHEYRKRAFF. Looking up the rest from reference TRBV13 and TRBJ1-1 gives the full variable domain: AAGVIQSPRHLIKEKRETATLKCYPIPRHDTVYWYQQGPGQDPQFLISFYEKMQSDKGSIPDRFSAQQFSDYHSELNMSSLELGDSALYFCASSPPKRHEYRKRAFFGQGTRLTVV.

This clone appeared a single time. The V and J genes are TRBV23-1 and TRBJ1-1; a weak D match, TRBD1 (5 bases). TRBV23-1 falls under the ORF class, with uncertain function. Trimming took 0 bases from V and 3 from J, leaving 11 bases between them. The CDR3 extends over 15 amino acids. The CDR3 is CASSQSVTDYTEAFF. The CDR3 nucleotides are TGCGCCAGCAGTCAATCGGTGACAGACTACACTGAAGCTTTCTTT.

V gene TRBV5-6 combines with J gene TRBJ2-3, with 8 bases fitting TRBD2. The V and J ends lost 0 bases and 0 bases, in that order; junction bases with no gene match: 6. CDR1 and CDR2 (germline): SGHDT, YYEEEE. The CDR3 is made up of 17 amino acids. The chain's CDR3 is CASSLVAGRASTDTQYF. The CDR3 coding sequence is TGTGCCAGCAGCTTGGTAGCGGGACGCGCTAGCACAGATACGCAGTATTTT.

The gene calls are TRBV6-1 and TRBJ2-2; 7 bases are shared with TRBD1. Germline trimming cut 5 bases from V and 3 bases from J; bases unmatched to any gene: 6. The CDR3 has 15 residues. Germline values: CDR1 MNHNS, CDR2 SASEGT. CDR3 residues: CASSPRTGDTGELFF. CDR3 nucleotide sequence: TGTGCCAGCAGTCCCCGGACAGGAGACACCGGGGAGCTGTTTTTT.

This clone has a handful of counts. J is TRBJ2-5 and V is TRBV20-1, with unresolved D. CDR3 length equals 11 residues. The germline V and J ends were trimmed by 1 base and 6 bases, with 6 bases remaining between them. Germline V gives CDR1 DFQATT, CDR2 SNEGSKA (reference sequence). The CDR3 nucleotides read TGCAGTGCTAGAGGAGCAAAGACCCAGTACTTC. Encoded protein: CSARGAKTQYF.

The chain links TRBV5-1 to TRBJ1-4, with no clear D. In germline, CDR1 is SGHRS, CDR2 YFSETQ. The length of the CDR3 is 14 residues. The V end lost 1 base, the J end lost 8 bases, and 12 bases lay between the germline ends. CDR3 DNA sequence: TGCGCCAGCAGCTTGTTTTCCCCTGGCGAAAAACTGTTTTTT. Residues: CASSLFSPGEKLFF.

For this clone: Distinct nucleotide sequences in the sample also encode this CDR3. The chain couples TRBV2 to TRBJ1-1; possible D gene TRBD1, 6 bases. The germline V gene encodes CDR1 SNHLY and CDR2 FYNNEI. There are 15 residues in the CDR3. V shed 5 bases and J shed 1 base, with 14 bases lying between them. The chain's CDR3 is CASSSIDRRNTEAFF. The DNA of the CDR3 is TGTGCCAGCAGTTCTATTGACAGGAGGAACACTGAAGCTTTCTTT.

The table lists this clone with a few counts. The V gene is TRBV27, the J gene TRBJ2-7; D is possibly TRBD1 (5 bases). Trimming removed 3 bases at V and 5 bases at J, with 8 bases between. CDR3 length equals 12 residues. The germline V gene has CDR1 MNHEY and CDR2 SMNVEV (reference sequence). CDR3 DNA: TGTGCCAGCAGTTTCAGGGCTGACGAGCAGTACTTC. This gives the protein CASSFRADEQYF.